Listed here are 12 T cell receptor beta chains from one sample, sequenced in a study of memory B cells and T cells in multiple sclerosis. These receptors' antigens are unknown. CFSE-dim autoproliferating and CFSE-high non-proliferating T cells from unstimulated culture were sequenced separately. Cultures began with roughly 5x10^7 CFSE-labeled PBMCs, unstimulated for 7 days, with replicate wells pooled. Sequencing was performed with immunoSEQ multiplex PCR; in TCRdb, only in-frame clones are kept and a portion is missing. Among 35,000 to 55,000 clones listed, roughly 80% were seen once. Input material: PBMCs from blood kept in culture. The source is a human donor with multiple sclerosis.

The gene calls are TRBV6-6 and TRBJ2-3; perhaps TRBD2 as D (5 bases). Trimming stripped 4 bases from V and 0 bases from J, with 11 bases between. Germline-derived CDR1 and CDR2 are MNHNY and SVGAGI (reference sequence). The CDR3 has 15 amino acids. The CDR3 region has the DNA TGTGCCAGCAGTTCCGGGATGGTTAGCACAGATACGCAGTATTTT. Amino acid sequence: CASSSGMVSTDTQYF.

Points on this clone: Other DNA sequences within the sample encode an identical CDR3. The chain recombines TRBV28 with TRBJ1-5, with 7 bases identical to TRBD1. Trimming cost V 3 bases and J 15 bases; bases outside gene matches: 5. The CDR3 length is 11 residues. In germline, CDR1 is MDHEN, CDR2 SYDVKM. CDR3 protein: CASSFRQGPHF. CDR3 coding DNA: TGTGCCAGCAGTTTCCGACAGGGACCGCATTTT.

The chain joins TRBV11-2 to TRBJ1-2; possible D gene TRBD1, 5 bases. The CDR3 is 16 residues long. Germline V CDR1 and CDR2: SGHAT, FQNNGV. V was clipped by 2 bases and J by 5 bases, with 18 bases between them. The CDR3 spells CASSLTSGTPTYGYTF. Here the CDR3 DNA reads TGTGCCAGCAGCTTAACGTCAGGGACTCCAACGTATGGCTACACCTTC.

The V and J genes are TRBV6-5 and TRBJ2-2, with TRBD2 as a possible D gene (5 bases). Germline CDR1 MNHEY, CDR2 SVGAGI. The CDR3 length is 15 residues. Trimming left V 7 bases short and J 3 bases short, with 15 bases between. This chain's CDR3 is CASTPLGVHTGELFF. In nucleotides, the CDR3 is TGTGCCAGCACCCCCCTCGGGGTGCACACCGGGGAGCTGTTTTTT.

The chain couples TRBV7-3 to TRBJ1-1; maybe TRBD1 (5 bases). V was pared by 0 bases and J by 1 base, with 9 bases between. CDR3 length: 15 amino acids. Germline CDR1 reads SGHTA; CDR2 reads FQGTGA. The CDR3 spells CASSLTLGGNTEAFF. CDR3 DNA: TGTGCCAGCAGCTTAACGCTGGGGGGGAACACTGAAGCTTTCTTT.

The gene calls are TRBV19 and TRBJ1-1; D perhaps matches TRBD1 (6 bases). This CDR3 has 13 residues. The V end was cut by 5 bases, the J end by 3 bases, with 10 bases between. In germline, CDR1 is LNHDA, CDR2 SQIVND (reference sequence). The CDR3 loop reads CASSGQGYTEAFF. CDR3 nucleotide sequence: TGTGCCAGTAGTGGCCAGGGGTACACTGAAGCTTTCTTT. Full variable domain (rest looked up from reference TRBV19 and TRBJ1-1): DGGITQSPKYLFRKEGQNVTLSCEQNLNHDAMYWYRQDPGQGLRLIYYSQIVNDFQKGDIAEGYSVSREKKESFPLTVTSAQKNPTAFYLCASSGQGYTEAFFGQGTRLTVV.

This clone was seen a handful of times. The chain uses TRBV27 and TRBJ1-1, with no clear D. This CDR3 spans 14 amino acids. Germline values: CDR1 MNHEY, CDR2 SMNVEV (reference sequence). Trimming removed 3 bases at V and 1 base at J, with 9 bases between. As DNA, the CDR3 is TGTGCCAGCAGTTTCAATCCGCCGAACACTGAAGCTTTCTTT. The encoded protein is CASSFNPPNTEAFF.

This clone was seen a single time. V and J are TRBV30 and TRBJ2-5; 7 bases are shared with TRBD1. There are 15 residues in the CDR3. From germline, CDR1 is GTSNPN and CDR2 SVGIG (reference sequence). J lost 3 bases, V lost 4 bases, and 11 bases had no gene match. The CDR3, as DNA: TGTGCCTGGACCACCCGATTGGACAGGAAAGAGACCCAGTACTTC. Translated, it gives CAWTTRLDRKETQYF.

The chain employs TRBV7-9 and TRBJ1-1; 11 nucleotides match TRBD1. The CDR3 runs 14 residues. The germline gives CDR1 SEHNR, CDR2 FQNEAQ (reference sequence). V was pared by 6 bases and J by 6 bases, with 6 bases of the junction left unmatched. The CDR3 spells CASRGQGAMPEAFF. CDR3 DNA sequence: TGTGCCAGCAGAGGACAGGGGGCTATGCCTGAAGCTTTCTTT.

The chain employs TRBV5-1 and TRBJ1-6; TRBD1 might be the D (5 bases). Germline values: CDR1 SGHRS, CDR2 YFSETQ. V gave up 3 bases and J gave up 7 bases, with 17 bases separating them. The CDR3 is 16 residues long. The CDR3, as DNA: TGCGCCAGCAGCTCGGGGGATCCGAGAAGAAATTCACCCCTCCACTTT. Translation: CASSSGDPRRNSPLHF.

The V call is TRBV9, the J call TRBJ1-5; maybe TRBD1 (6 bases). Trimming cost V 2 bases and J 3 bases, with 9 bases left between them. Germline CDR1 is SGDLS and CDR2 is YYNGEE. This CDR3 comprises 14 residues. The CDR3 DNA reads TGTGCCAGCAGCGTTGGGGGCTCCAATCAGCCCCAGCATTTT. Its protein product is CASSVGGSNQPQHF.

The chain links TRBV4-2 to TRBJ1-1; 7 bases line up with TRBD1. J was trimmed by 4 bases and V by 0 bases; bases with no gene match: 2. The germline CDR1 and CDR2 sequences are LGHNA and YNFKEQ. CDR3 length equals 14 residues. CDR3 sequence reads: CASSQDGTATEAFF. In DNA form, the CDR3 reads TGTGCCAGCAGCCAAGATGGGACAGCCACTGAAGCTTTCTTT.